This TCR beta chain was obtained from a study of blood T cell repertoires in COVID-19. On the study more broadly: The United States, Italy and Spain were the sources of the acute and convalescent COVID-19 samples. T cells, B-cell-depleted T cells, or PBMCs supplied cDNA or gDNA.

Germline lookup yields CDR1 SGDLS and CDR2 YYNGEE. The germline V and J ends were trimmed by 4 bases and 0 bases, with 16 bases remaining between them. The CDR3 length is 16 residues. Measured with immunoSEQ multiplex PCR; TCRdb has only the in-frame clones, and not every one. There are roughly 150,000 clones in the sample; more than 65% occur only once, and about 8% lies in the top ten. The sequence was collected from a human donor in a cohort sampled during active COVID-19. The chain joins TRBV9 to TRBJ1-1; D ambiguous. The source material was peripheral blood. CDR3 sequence reads: CASSPYGIRMNTEAFF. The CDR3 coding sequence is TGTGCCAGCAGCCCTTACGGTATTCGCATGAACACTGAAGCTTTCTTT.